Below, 15 T cell receptor beta chains from the same sample are listed, as sequenced in a study of brain T cells in children with intractable seizures (dated by TCRdb to the early 2020s). Library generation was performed with the immunoSEQ multiplex PCR assay. What TCRdb holds here is the immuneACCESS table cut down to in-frame rearrangements. Part of the clones is not present; checked against another copy, under half of the missing clones reflect an unresolved V gene, and the others are unexplained. The sample includes 55,000 to 80,000 clones, with around 95% observed a single time. The leading ten clones occupy 0.35% to 0.4% of the sample. This sample's time point label indicates: resected brain tissue, or blood drawn just prior to surgery. Material: peripheral blood, obtained at surgery. All receptors derive from a boy in the first two years of life with focal cortical dysplasia and intractable seizures.

This chain links TRBV7-9 with TRBJ2-5, with 13 bases lining up with TRBD2. CDR1 and CDR2 (germline): SEHNR, FQNEAQ (reference sequence). The CDR3 consists of 15 residues. With V trimmed by 5 bases and J by 5 bases, 5 bases remained unmatched. CDR3 bases: TGTGCCAGCAGCCCGACTAGCGGGGGGAGGGAGACCCAGTACTTC. It translates to CASSPTSGGRETQYF.

The J gene is TRBJ2-2, the V gene TRBV11-3; D is undetermined. The CDR3 is 16 residues long. CDR1 is SGHNT and CDR2 is YENEEA in the germline V gene. V lost 3 bases and J 2 bases, leaving 13 bases between the germline ends. This CDR3 is CASSFGNSINTGELFF. The CDR3 DNA reads as TGTGCCAGCAGCTTCGGCAACTCAATTAACACCGGGGAGCTGTTTTTT. Combining the CDR3 with reference TRBV11-3 and TRBJ2-2 gives the whole variable domain EAGVVQSPRYKIIEKKQPVAFWCNPISGHNTLYWYLQNLGQGPELLIRYENEEAVDDSQLPKDRFSAERLKGVDSTLKIQPAELGDSAVYLCASSFGNSINTGELFFGEGSRLTVL.

This sequence joins TRBV7-9 and TRBJ1-5; maybe TRBD1 (6 bases). The germline gives CDR1 SEHNR, CDR2 FQNEAQ (reference sequence). The CDR3 is 19 amino acids. V shed 1 base and J shed 3 bases, with 22 bases lying between them. CDR3 sequence: CASSLVGGIGPGFNQPQHF. CDR3 in DNA: TGTGCCAGCAGCTTAGTAGGGGGAATTGGGCCCGGATTCAATCAGCCCCAGCATTTT. The full variable domain, completed using reference TRBV7-9 and TRBJ1-5, is DTGVSQNPRHKITKRGQNVTFRCDPISEHNRLYWYRQTLGQGPEFLTYFQNEAQLEKSRLLSDRFSAERPKGSFSTLEIQRTEQGDSAMYLCASSLVGGIGPGFNQPQHFGDGTRLSIL.

The chain uses TRBV19 and TRBJ2-2, with D possibly matching TRBD2 (5 bases). The CDR3 length is 15 residues. V lost 5 bases and J lost 10, with 20 bases in between. Germline lookup yields CDR1 LNHDA and CDR2 SQIVND (reference sequence). This chain's CDR3 is CASSSPWRGSEELFF. The DNA for the CDR3 is TGTGCCAGTAGTTCCCCCTGGCGCGGTAGCGAGGAGCTGTTTTTT.

The rearrangement joins TRBV10-3 to TRBJ1-1, with 8 positions matching TRBD1. V lost 4 bases, J lost 3 bases, and 4 bases stayed unmatched. The CDR3 consists of 14 residues. Germline-derived CDR1 and CDR2 are ENHRY and SYGVKD. In nucleotides, the CDR3 is TGTGCCATCAGTGTTGGACAGGGCGACACTGAAGCTTTCTTT. Amino acids: CAISVGQGDTEAFF.

The gene calls are TRBV20-1 and TRBJ2-7; D is unclear. CDR1 and CDR2 (germline): DFQATT, SNEGSKA (reference sequence). V lost 3 bases to trimming and J lost 3 bases, with 6 bases between them. This CDR3 has 11 residues. The CDR3 bases are TGCAGTGCTAGGGAAGGCTACGAGCAGTACTTC. Translation gives CSAREGYEQYF.

V gene TRBV5-1 combines with J gene TRBJ1-2; unclear D gene. Germline V gene sequence: CDR1 SGHRS, CDR2 YFSETQ. With 0 bases removed from V and 4 bases from J, the gap between germline ends came to 13 bases. The CDR3 totals 15 residues. CDR3 DNA sequence: TGCGCCAGCAGCTTGGCCGTTGACCTCGGCTATGGCTACACCTTC. This codes for CASSLAVDLGYGYTF. Using reference TRBV5-1 and TRBJ1-2 for the parts outside the CDR3, the full variable domain is KAGVTQTPRYLIKTRGQQVTLSCSPISGHRSVSWYQQTPGQGLQFLFEYFSETQRNKGNFPGRFSGRQFSNSRSEMNVSTLELGDSALYLCASSLAVDLGYGYTFGSGTRLTVV.

The V call is TRBV5-5, the J call TRBJ1-3; D is perhaps TRBD1 (6 bases). Germline CDR1 reads SGHKS; CDR2 reads YYEKEE (reference sequence). The CDR3 spans 16 residues. With 1 base removed from V and 1 base from J, the gap between germline ends came to 12 bases. The CDR3 spells CASSLWAQGSGNTIYF. In DNA, the CDR3 is TGTGCCAGCAGCTTGTGGGCTCAGGGGTCTGGAAACACCATATATTTT.

This chain joins TRBV6-6 and TRBJ2-7; perhaps TRBD1 as D (5 bases). V gave up 0 bases and J gave up 5 bases, with 8 bases separating them. The CDR3 spans 13 residues. Germline values: CDR1 MNHNY, CDR2 SVGAGI (reference sequence). The CDR3 DNA reads as TGTGCCAGCAGTTACTCGTCAGGGAACGAGCAGTACTTC. It encodes CASSYSSGNEQYF.

This chain joins TRBV5-1 and TRBJ2-3; D unclear. Germline V gene sequence: CDR1 SGHRS, CDR2 YFSETQ. The CDR3 length is 14 residues. With 0 bases removed from V and 5 bases from J, the gap between germline ends came to 10 bases. The CDR3 sequence: CASSLDFTIDTQYF. CDR3 nucleotides: TGCGCCAGCAGCTTGGATTTTACGATAGATACGCAGTATTTT.

The chain carries TRBV19 and TRBJ2-1; perhaps TRBD2 as D (6 bases). The CDR3 covers 14 residues. V gave up 3 bases and J gave up 5 bases, with 11 bases separating them. Germline lookup yields CDR1 LNHDA and CDR2 SQIVND (reference sequence). DNA for the CDR3: TGTGCCAGTAGTATGGGCGGGAACCACAATGAGCAGTTCTTC. Its translation: CASSMGGNHNEQFF. The complete variable domain, with remaining parts taken from reference TRBV19 and TRBJ2-1, reads DGGITQSPKYLFRKEGQNVTLSCEQNLNHDAMYWYRQDPGQGLRLIYYSQIVNDFQKGDIAEGYSVSREKKESFPLTVTSAQKNPTAFYLCASSMGGNHNEQFFGPGTRLTVL.

The rearrangement uses TRBV11-2 and TRBJ1-6, with D hard to call. CDR3 length equals 16 residues. Trimming took off 3 bases at V and 3 bases at J, with 12 bases between the two ends. CDR1 is SGHAT, CDR2 FQNNGV, per germline. CDR3 sequence (DNA): TGTGCCAGCAGCTTGACACAGAACTACTATAATTCACCCCTCCACTTT. It is translated as CASSLTQNYYNSPLHF.

The chain couples TRBV5-6 to TRBJ2-7, with 9 bases identical to TRBD1. V was pared by 4 bases and J by 4 bases, with 9 bases of the junction left unmatched. CDR3 length: 15 residues. Germline lookup yields CDR1 SGHDT and CDR2 YYEEEE. For the CDR3, the DNA is TGTGCCAGCAGCCCCCCGGGACAGGGTTGGTACGAGCAGTACTTC. This gives the protein CASSPPGQGWYEQYF.

The chain employs TRBV4-2 and TRBJ2-1, with 11 positions matching TRBD2. Germline CDR1 and CDR2: LGHNA and YNFKEQ. This CDR3 spans 16 amino acids. The ends lost 1 base at V and 2 bases at J; junction bases unmatched: 1. CDR3 in DNA: TGTGCCAGCAGCCAAGGACTAGCGGGAACCTACAATGAGCAGTTCTTC. Amino acid sequence: CASSQGLAGTYNEQFF.

The rearrangement uses TRBV27 and TRBJ2-7; no reliable D call. Germline V CDR1 and CDR2: MNHEY, SMNVEV (reference sequence). CDR3 size: 15 residues. V lost 3 bases, J lost 2 bases, and 14 bases lay in between. CDR3 coding DNA: TGTGCCAGCAGTTTTGGGCAGGCCCTCACCTACGAGCAGTACTTC. Its protein is CASSFGQALTYEQYF.